This T cell receptor (beta chain) emerged from a study of blood T cell repertoires in COVID-19. CDR3 length: 15 residues. Germline CDR1 is SGHRS and CDR2 is YFSETQ. V was clipped by 5 bases and J by 3 bases; unmatched bases: 6. Profiled with immunoSEQ multiplex PCR; TCRdb holds only in-frame clones, not every one. The sample yields 490,000 or so clones, approximately 91% seen once. The V call is TRBV5-1, the J call TRBJ2-2; TRBD1 matches 8 bases. The origin of this receptor is a woman in her fifties or sixties who had recovered from COVID-19. Specimen: PBMCs or T cells enriched from blood (not recorded which). The CDR3 bases are TGCGCCAGCAGTATCAGGGGGCTGGACACCGGGGAGCTGTTTTTT. It yields the protein CASSIRGLDTGELFF.